This T cell receptor (beta chain) appears in the sequencing data of a study of breast tumors, draining lymph nodes, adjacent tissues. Points on this clonotype: Antigen unknown.

Broader study findings: Data fit most tumor T cells coming from lymph node, expanding in tumor. That most tumor T cells come from lymph nodes remained unproven. Compared with lymph nodes, tumors were less diverse; compared with nontumor tissue, more. Tumor and nontumor repertoires were significantly more similar in luminal-like than in basal-like breast cancer.

The germline gives CDR1 MGHRA, CDR2 YSYEKL. The CDR3 is 15 amino acids. J gave up 1 base and V 8 bases, and 2 bases lay outside the gene matches. MiXCR was run by TCRdb on the multiplex PCR reads, yielding one entry per CDR3 protein. The sample records about 12,000 distinct CDR3 sequences, about 36% being singletons. This chain connects TRBV4-1 to TRBJ2-3; 14 bases match TRBD2. The receptor comes from a female donor with breast cancer. Some clones in this sample may be carry-over from other donors' samples. Sequencing was carried out using breast tumor tissue. CDR3: CASSGLAGGTDTQYF. In DNA, the CDR3 is TGCGCCAGCTCGGGACTAGCGGGGGGCACAGATACGCAGTATTTT.